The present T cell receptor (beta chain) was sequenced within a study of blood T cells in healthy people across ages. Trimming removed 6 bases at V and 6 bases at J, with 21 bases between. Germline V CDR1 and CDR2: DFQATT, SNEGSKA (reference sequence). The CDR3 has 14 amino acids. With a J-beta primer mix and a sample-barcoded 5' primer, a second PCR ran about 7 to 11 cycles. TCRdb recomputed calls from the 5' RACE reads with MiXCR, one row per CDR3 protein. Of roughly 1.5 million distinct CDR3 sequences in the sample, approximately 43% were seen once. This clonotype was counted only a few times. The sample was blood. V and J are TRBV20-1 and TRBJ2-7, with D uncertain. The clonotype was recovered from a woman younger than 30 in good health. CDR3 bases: TGCAGTGCCCTGGATGACCTTGCCGGCTGCGAGCAGTACTTC. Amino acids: CSALDDLAGCEQYF.